The 28 T cell receptor beta chains below come from one sample, sequenced in a study of OX40 agonist ivuxolimab in advanced cancers. Only in-frame clones appear in the TCRdb table, and some are missing; sequencing was by immunoSEQ multiplex PCR. The repertoire holds tens of thousands of clones, with 90% to 95% as singletons. Source: CD4+ or CD8+ T cells sorted from blood, taken in a trial of the OX40 agonist ivuxolimab. The receptor source for this set is an adult with an advanced solid tumor such as melanoma, head and neck, liver or kidney cancer.

A few counts support this clone. The chain employs TRBV11-3 and TRBJ1-1; D unclear. The V gene lost 4 bases and the J gene lost 0 bases, with 3 bases spanning the gap. CDR3 length: 12 amino acids. The germline V gene has CDR1 SGHNT and CDR2 YENEEA. The CDR3 reads CASSSMNTEAFF. The CDR3 DNA reads TGTGCCAGCAGCTCCATGAACACTGAAGCTTTCTTT.

V gene TRBV5-5 combines with J gene TRBJ1-2, with unresolved D. The germline V gene encodes CDR1 SGHKS and CDR2 YYEKEE (reference sequence). V lost 0 bases and J lost 4, with 10 bases in between. This CDR3 region has 14 residues. In DNA, the CDR3 is TGTGCCAGCAGCTTGGGACAAACTACCTATGGCTACACCTTC. Residues: CASSLGQTTYGYTF.

The chain links TRBV7-9 to TRBJ2-2; D is undetermined. CDR1 is SEHNR, CDR2 FQNEAQ, per germline (reference sequence). The CDR3 length is 11 residues. The V end was cut by 2 bases, the J end by 5 bases, with 0 bases between. The CDR3 DNA is TGTGCCAGCAGCTTAACCGGGGAGCTGTTTTTT. Translated: CASSLTGELFF.

CDR3 bases: TGTGCCAGCAGCCAAGATTTGGGCGAGCAGTTCTTC. Amino acid sequence: CASSQDLGEQFF. V gene TRBV4-2 combines with J gene TRBJ2-1, with D unclear. CDR3 length: 12 residues. Germline CDR1 is LGHNA and CDR2 is YNFKEQ. The germline V and J ends were trimmed by 0 bases and 10 bases, with 7 bases remaining between them.

On this clone: Within the sample, other DNA sequences also encode this same CDR3. The CDR3 reads CASRGQGNTEAFF. The CDR3 DNA follows: TGTGCCAGCAGAGGACAGGGGAACACTGAAGCTTTCTTT. The J gene is TRBJ1-1, the V gene TRBV27; TRBD1 matches 8 bases. Germline V lookup: CDR1 MNHEY, CDR2 SMNVEV (reference sequence). CDR3 length equals 13 residues. The V segment lost 6 bases and the J segment 1 base; nucleotides outside the gene matches: 1.

This chain connects TRBV28 to TRBJ2-7; D is uncertain. The CDR3 consists of 15 residues. Germline lookup yields CDR1 MDHEN and CDR2 SYDVKM. With 6 bases removed from V and 0 bases from J, the gap between germline ends came to 15 bases. CDR3 sequence reads: CASSPWTESSYEQYF. In DNA form, the CDR3 reads TGTGCCAGCAGCCCGTGGACGGAGAGCTCCTACGAGCAGTACTTC.

The chain carries TRBV27 and TRBJ2-1; a possible D gene is TRBD1 (5 bases). Germline lookup yields CDR1 MNHEY and CDR2 SMNVEV (reference sequence). V shed 3 bases and J shed 0 bases, with 12 bases lying between them. This CDR3 is built from 16 residues. DNA of the CDR3: TGTGCCAGCAGTTTTGGCAGGGTGAGCTCCTACAATGAGCAGTTCTTC. The encoded protein is CASSFGRVSSYNEQFF.

The rearrangement joins TRBV5-6 to TRBJ2-5; TRBD1 matches 7 bases. The CDR3 sequence is 14 residues long. V shed 4 bases, J shed 5 bases, and the junction held 8 bases outside the gene matches. Germline V gives CDR1 SGHDT, CDR2 YYEEEE. In DNA, the CDR3 is TGTGCCAGCAGCCTGCGGACAGGCGTCGAGACCCAGTACTTC. It encodes CASSLRTGVETQYF.

The rearrangement joins TRBV4-1 to TRBJ2-7, with 7 bases identical to TRBD1. CDR1 is MGHRA, CDR2 YSYEKL, per germline. V shed 0 bases, J shed 2 bases, and the junction held 7 bases outside the gene matches. This CDR3 spans 16 amino acids. In DNA form, the CDR3 reads TGCGCCAGCAGCCAAGATATTACAGGGGTGGCCTACGAGCAGTACTTC. Encoded protein: CASSQDITGVAYEQYF.

The rearrangement links TRBV7-9 to TRBJ2-5; 9 bases map to TRBD2. The germline V gene encodes CDR1 SEHNR and CDR2 FQNEAQ (reference sequence). There are 16 residues in the CDR3. V was clipped by 3 bases and J by 2 bases; unmatched bases: 7. In DNA, the CDR3 is TGTGCCAGCAGCTTCGGCGTAGCGGGAGAGCAAGAGACCCAGTACTTC. It codes for CASSFGVAGEQETQYF.

The V and J genes are TRBV19 and TRBJ2-1, with a tentative D call TRBD2 (5 bases). The CDR3 covers 15 residues. Germline assignment: CDR1 LNHDA and CDR2 SQIVND (reference sequence). Trimming stripped 3 bases from V and 6 bases from J, with 15 bases between. The CDR3 DNA follows: TGTGCCAGTAGTATCTTGGTGGGAGCGCGCAATGAGCAGTTCTTC. This translates into CASSILVGARNEQFF.

J is TRBJ1-4 and V is TRBV6-6, with 7 bases matching TRBD1. Germline V gene data show CDR1 as MNHNY and CDR2 as SVGAGI (reference sequence). The CDR3 has 16 amino acids. Unmatched junction bases numbered 10, after V lost 2 bases and J lost 7 bases. The CDR3 sequence is CASSYERGTAGEKLFF. In nucleotides, the CDR3 is TGTGCCAGCAGTTACGAGCGGGGGACAGCTGGTGAAAAACTGTTTTTT.

This clone came up once. The chain carries TRBV19 and TRBJ1-4; TRBD1 matches 8 bases. Germline V gene lookup returns CDR1 LNHDA and CDR2 SQIVND (reference sequence). V lost 8 bases and J lost 5; bases outside the gene matches: 16. This CDR3 contains 17 residues. CDR3: CASRQTRGPDRNEKLFF. The CDR3 nucleotides read TGTGCCAGTCGACAAACCAGGGGGCCAGACCGAAATGAAAAACTGTTTTTT.

The rearrangement links TRBV15 to TRBJ1-6; 7 nucleotides align to TRBD1. CDR3 length: 15 amino acids. Germline loops: CDR1 LNHNV, CDR2 YYDKDF (reference sequence). With 5 bases clipped from V and 6 bases from J, the junction kept 7 bases outside the gene matches. This CDR3 is CATSGRGMGNSPLHF. The CDR3 region has the DNA TGTGCCACCAGCGGCAGGGGGATGGGTAATTCACCCCTCCACTTT. Based on the CDR3 plus reference TRBV15 and TRBJ1-6, the full variable domain is DAMVIQNPRYQVTQFGKPVTLSCSQTLNHNVMYWYQQKSSQAPKLLFHYYDKDFNNEADTPDNFQSRRPNTSFCFLDIRSPGLGDTAMYLCATSGRGMGNSPLHFGNGTRLTVT.

V usage is TRBV7-9 and J usage is TRBJ1-2; D is possibly TRBD1 (5 bases). The ends were cut back, 5 bases at V and 4 bases at J, with 17 bases in the middle. This CDR3 has 15 residues. The germline gives CDR1 SEHNR, CDR2 FQNEAQ (reference sequence). CDR3 bases: TGTGCCAGCAGCATGGGCAGGGATATGGGCTATGGCTACACCTTC. This gives the protein CASSMGRDMGYGYTF.

The chain combines TRBV4-3 with TRBJ2-7, with 8 bases identical to TRBD1. This CDR3 region has 13 residues. V dropped 5 bases and J dropped 6; count of bases not matched to a gene: 6. CDR1 and CDR2 from the germline V gene are LGHNA and YSLEER. The CDR3 sequence: CASSLGQGTEQYF. CDR3 coding DNA: TGCGCCAGCAGCTTAGGACAGGGTACCGAGCAGTACTTC.

CDR3 in amino acids: CASSHGTSEFQGEQYF. DNA of the CDR3: TGCGCCAGCAGCCACGGGACTAGCGAGTTCCAGGGAGAGCAGTACTTC. The chain recombines TRBV4-3 with TRBJ2-7, with TRBD2 matching 10 bases. Germline loops: CDR1 LGHNA, CDR2 YSLEER. The CDR3 covers 16 residues. V lost 3 bases and J lost 7; bases outside the gene matches: 12.

The chain combines TRBV29-1 with TRBJ2-1; D remains ambiguous. V was pared by 3 bases and J by 6 bases, with 18 bases between. Per the germline V gene, CDR1 is SQVTM and CDR2 is ANQGSEA. The CDR3 sequence is 15 residues long. The CDR3 DNA reads as TGCAGCGTTGACAACGAGGTACGGGTAACCAATGAGCAGTTCTTC. Its protein product is CSVDNEVRVTNEQFF.

The J gene is TRBJ2-7, the V gene TRBV20-1; D tentatively fits TRBD1 or TRBD2 (5 bases each). Trimming stripped 6 bases from V and 3 bases from J, with 9 bases between. The length of the CDR3 is 11 residues. Germline lookup yields CDR1 DFQATT and CDR2 SNEGSKA (reference sequence). The DNA of the CDR3 is TGCAGTGCAACTGGGGGCTACGAGCAGTACTTC. Amino acid sequence: CSATGGYEQYF.

V is TRBV4-2 and J is TRBJ2-2; D gene uncertain. Between the trimmed V and J ends, which lost 5 bases and 8 bases, there was a span of 12 bases. The CDR3 has 13 residues. Germline CDR1 and CDR2: LGHNA and YNFKEQ. The CDR3: CASSTTVGGELFF. DNA for the CDR3: TGTGCCAGCAGCACGACGGTGGGAGGGGAGCTGTTTTTT.

The rearrangement links TRBV5-6 to TRBJ1-4; the D is unclear. Trimming took off 4 bases at V and 0 bases at J, with 10 bases between the two ends. The CDR3 totals 15 residues. The germline gives CDR1 SGHDT, CDR2 YYEEEE. The CDR3 region is CASSPQIATNEKLFF. In DNA form, the CDR3 reads TGTGCCAGCAGCCCCCAAATTGCAACTAATGAAAAACTGTTTTTT.

The V call is TRBV4-3, the J call TRBJ1-1, with D tentatively TRBD1 (6 bases). CDR3 size: 14 residues. The germline V gene encodes CDR1 LGHNA and CDR2 YSLEER. V was shortened by 0 bases and J by 4 bases, with 9 bases between the two germline ends. CDR3 nucleotide sequence: TGCGCCAGCAGCCAAGACCGCAGGGGCACTGAAGCTTTCTTT. Translation gives CASSQDRRGTEAFF.

V gene TRBV6-5 combines with J gene TRBJ2-1; 8 bases agree with TRBD2. The germline gives CDR1 MNHEY, CDR2 SVGAGI. The CDR3 runs to 14 residues. V dropped 5 bases and J dropped 0; count of bases not matched to a gene: 0. The DNA of the CDR3 is TGTGCCAGCAGTACTAGCGGCTCCTACAATGAGCAGTTCTTC. It codes for CASSTSGSYNEQFF.

In DNA form, the CDR3 reads TGTGCCAGCAAGAATGAGGGGACTCGAACCACAGATACGCAGTATTTT. It translates to CASKNEGTRTTDTQYF. The chain carries TRBV28 and TRBJ2-3, with D possibly being TRBD2 (6 bases). V was shortened by 7 bases and J by 2 bases, with 19 bases between the two germline ends. The CDR3 has 16 residues. Germline V gene data show CDR1 as MDHEN and CDR2 as SYDVKM.

V is TRBV27 and J is TRBJ1-3; 7 bases agree with TRBD1. J gave up 3 bases and V 0 bases, and 2 bases lay outside the gene matches. Germline lookup yields CDR1 MNHEY and CDR2 SMNVEV (reference sequence). The CDR3 totals 15 residues. The CDR3 loop reads CASSLSTGLGNTIYF. The CDR3 region has the DNA TGTGCCAGCAGTTTATCGACAGGGCTTGGAAACACCATATATTTT.

This chain uses TRBV15 with TRBJ2-7; 7 nucleotides line up with TRBD1. The CDR3 spans 15 residues. J was trimmed by 4 bases and V by 5 bases; bases with no gene match: 11. Germline CDR1 reads LNHNV; CDR2 reads YYDKDF (reference sequence). CDR3 in amino acids: CATSRPSGTVYEQYF. The CDR3 DNA is TGTGCCACCAGCCGACCCTCCGGGACAGTATACGAGCAGTACTTC.

This sequence joins TRBV6-4 and TRBJ2-3; the match to TRBD2 covers 8 bases. V gave up 0 bases and J gave up 0 bases; unmatched junction bases: 5. This CDR3 comprises 17 residues. CDR1 MRHNA and CDR2 SNTAGT come from the germline V gene. This CDR3 reads CASSDSGSGRSTDTQYF. CDR3 bases: TGTGCCAGCAGTGACTCTGGGAGCGGGAGAAGCACAGATACGCAGTATTTT.

The V gene is TRBV7-2, the J gene TRBJ2-3; TRBD2 might be the D (5 bases). This CDR3 has 12 residues. V was cut by 3 bases and J by 6 bases, with 7 bases left in between. Germline CDR1 and CDR2: SGHTA and FQGNSA. The DNA for the CDR3 is TGTGCCAGCAGCTTCTCGGGGGATACGCAGTATTTT. Translating gives CASSFSGDTQYF.